The entry below describes one T cell receptor beta chain. Its cognate antigen has yet to be identified. The record has no base qualities; no much larger clone is one base away. TCRbeta CDR3 regions were amplified from genomic DNA by means of the immunoSEQ Assay, a bias-controlled multiplex PCR. In the original analysis: Nucleated cell counts per sample were estimated from amplification of reference gene primers within the assay. To quantify the absolute abundance of each unique TCRbeta CDR3 rearrangement, sequence reads were collapsed and filtered. For each sample, productive Simpson clonality was calculated by taking the square root of Simpson's diversity index across productive rearrangements. The source is immuneACCESS, and TCRdb retained only in-frame sequences with V and J called. Part of the clones is not carried over; for the studies checked, unresolved V genes explain less than half of this, and the remainder is unexplained. V and J calls and clone size are those listed in that table; D and trimming were worked out from the DNA. This sample comprises 70,000 to 80,000 clones, roughly four fifths of them detected only once. The ten largest clones add up to 40% to 45% of the sample.

From the germline V gene, CDR1 is SGHTA and CDR2 is FQGTGA. The CDR3 has 13 amino acids, counting the end cysteine and phenylalanine. The CDR3 DNA has 39 bases and is translated from base 1. V was cut back by 5 bases and J by 2 bases, leaving a gap of 9 bases between them. These data originate in a study of blood T cell repertoires in COVID-19 (dated by TCRdb to about 2020). Looking at the study overall: Collaborator samples came from the United States, Italy and Spain and covered acute and convalescent phases of COVID-19. Deeply sampled blood TCRbeta repertoires from subjects exposed to, actively infected with, or recovered from COVID-19 were included in the dataset. The samples were drawn from two sources: the first 160 participants of the ongoing ImmuneRACE study, and over 950 subjects contributed by 6 global collaborators. HLA class I and class II types, where available, came from metadata supplied by the sample provider rather than from assay-based typing. The prospective study material was composed of cDNA or gDNA derived from T cells, B-cell-depleted T cells, or PBMCs. The repertoires were released in a freely available public database meant as a resource for research on the immune response to SARS-CoV-2. The sample metadata nearly always contained a de-identified subject ID, COVID-19 status, age in years and sex. Study-wide conclusions, independent of this receptor: The quantity of clinical and demographic metadata differed by source and by participant and was supplied without curation.

Whole blood was collected in K2EDTA tubes by collaborating institutions according to the institutions' own protocols. For TCRbeta analysis, collaborators shipped samples as frozen whole blood, isolated PBMCs, or DNA extracted from either of those sample types. The sequencing sample was made of peripheral blood. The clonotype was recovered from an elderly man with acute or convalescent COVID-19. The rearrangement joined TRBV7-3 to TRBJ1-2, with no confident D gene call. At the DNA level, the sequence is TGTGCCAGCAGCCCCGGGATAAACTATGGCTACACCTTC. It translates as CASSPGINYGYTF.